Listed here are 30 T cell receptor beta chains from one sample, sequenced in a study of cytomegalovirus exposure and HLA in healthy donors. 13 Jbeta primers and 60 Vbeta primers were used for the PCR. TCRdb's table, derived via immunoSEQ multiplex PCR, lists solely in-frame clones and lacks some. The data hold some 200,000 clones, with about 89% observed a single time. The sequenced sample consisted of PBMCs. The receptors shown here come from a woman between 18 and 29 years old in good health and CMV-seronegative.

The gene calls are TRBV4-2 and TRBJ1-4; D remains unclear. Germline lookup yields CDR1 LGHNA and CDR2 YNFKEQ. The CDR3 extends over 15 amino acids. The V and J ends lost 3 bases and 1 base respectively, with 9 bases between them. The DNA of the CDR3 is TGTGCCAGCAGCCAGTCGGCGGAAACTAATGAAAAACTGTTTTTT. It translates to CASSQSAETNEKLFF.

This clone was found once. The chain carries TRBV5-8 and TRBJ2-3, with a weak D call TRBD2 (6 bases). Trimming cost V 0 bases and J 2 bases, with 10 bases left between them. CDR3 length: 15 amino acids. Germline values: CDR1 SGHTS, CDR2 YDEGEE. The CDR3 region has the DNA TGTGCCAGCAGCTTGGGGTCTAGCGCCACAGATACGCAGTATTTT. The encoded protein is CASSLGSSATDTQYF.

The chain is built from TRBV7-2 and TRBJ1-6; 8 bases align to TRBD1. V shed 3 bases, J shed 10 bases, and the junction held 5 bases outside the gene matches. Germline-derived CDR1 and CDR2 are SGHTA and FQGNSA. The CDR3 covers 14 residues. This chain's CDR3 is CASSFSGQVSPLHF. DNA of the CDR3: TGTGCCAGCAGCTTCTCGGGACAGGTATCACCCCTCCACTTT.

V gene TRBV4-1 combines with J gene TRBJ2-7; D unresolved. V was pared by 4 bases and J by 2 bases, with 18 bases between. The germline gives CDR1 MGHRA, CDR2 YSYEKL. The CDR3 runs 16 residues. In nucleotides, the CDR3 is TGCGCCAGCAGCCGGATTCTAGTAGCCCAGACCTACGAGCAGTACTTC. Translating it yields CASSRILVAQTYEQYF.

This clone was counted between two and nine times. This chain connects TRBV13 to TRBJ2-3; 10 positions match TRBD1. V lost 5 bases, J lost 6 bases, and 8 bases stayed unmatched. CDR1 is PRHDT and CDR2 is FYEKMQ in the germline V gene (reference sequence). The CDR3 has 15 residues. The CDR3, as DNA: TGTGCCAGCAGCGCGACAGGGGGCTTCGAGGATACGCAGTATTTT. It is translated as CASSATGGFEDTQYF.

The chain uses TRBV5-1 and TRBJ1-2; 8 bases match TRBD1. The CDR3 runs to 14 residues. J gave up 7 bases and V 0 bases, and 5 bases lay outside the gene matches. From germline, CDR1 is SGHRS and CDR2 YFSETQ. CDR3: CASSLDRGAGGYTF. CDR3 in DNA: TGCGCCAGCAGCTTGGACAGGGGGGCTGGTGGCTACACCTTC.

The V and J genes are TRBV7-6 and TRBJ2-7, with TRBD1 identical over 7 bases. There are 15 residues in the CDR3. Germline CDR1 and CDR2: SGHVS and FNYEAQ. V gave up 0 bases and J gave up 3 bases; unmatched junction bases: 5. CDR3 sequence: CASSLARDRDYEQYF. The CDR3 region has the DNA TGTGCCAGCAGCTTAGCTCGGGACAGAGACTACGAGCAGTACTTC.

CDR3 nucleotides: TGCGCCAGCAGTTTCGAGGGACTGGACACCGGGGAGCTGTTTTTT. Protein product: CASSFEGLDTGELFF. The chain carries TRBV5-1 and TRBJ2-2; maybe TRBD2 (6 bases). This CDR3 comprises 15 residues. CDR1 SGHRS and CDR2 YFSETQ come from the germline V gene. Trimming stripped 5 bases from V and 3 bases from J, with 14 bases between.

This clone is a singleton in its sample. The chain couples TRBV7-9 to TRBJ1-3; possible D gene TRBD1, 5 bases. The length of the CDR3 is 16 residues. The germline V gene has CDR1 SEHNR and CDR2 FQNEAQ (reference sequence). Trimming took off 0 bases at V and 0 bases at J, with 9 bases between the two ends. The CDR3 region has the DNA TGTGCCAGCAGCTTAGCCACAGGAAGCTCTGGAAACACCATATATTTT. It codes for CASSLATGSSGNTIYF.

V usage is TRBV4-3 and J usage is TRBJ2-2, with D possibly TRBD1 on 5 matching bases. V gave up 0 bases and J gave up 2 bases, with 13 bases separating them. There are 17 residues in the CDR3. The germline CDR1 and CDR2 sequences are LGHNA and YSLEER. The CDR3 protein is CASSQDPGHYNTGELFF. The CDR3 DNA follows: TGCGCCAGCAGCCAAGATCCAGGACACTACAACACCGGGGAGCTGTTTTTT.

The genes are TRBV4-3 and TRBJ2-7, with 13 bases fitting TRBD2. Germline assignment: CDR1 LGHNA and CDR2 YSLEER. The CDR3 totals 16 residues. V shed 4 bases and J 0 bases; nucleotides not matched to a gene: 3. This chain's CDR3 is CASSLGLAGSSYEQYF. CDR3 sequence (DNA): TGCGCCAGCAGCCTGGGACTAGCGGGGAGCTCCTACGAGCAGTACTTC.

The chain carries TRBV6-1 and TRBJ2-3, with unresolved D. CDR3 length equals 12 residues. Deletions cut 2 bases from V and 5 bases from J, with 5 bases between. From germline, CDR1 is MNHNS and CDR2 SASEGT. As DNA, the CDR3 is TGTGCCAGCAGTGAATGGCTAGATACGCAGTATTTT. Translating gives CASSEWLDTQYF.

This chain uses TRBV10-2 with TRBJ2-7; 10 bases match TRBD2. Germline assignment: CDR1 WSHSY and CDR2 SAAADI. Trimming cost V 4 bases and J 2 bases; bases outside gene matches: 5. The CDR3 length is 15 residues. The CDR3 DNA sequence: TGCGCCAGCAGTGGACAAGCGGGAGGGGCCTACGAGCAGTACTTC. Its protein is CASSGQAGGAYEQYF.

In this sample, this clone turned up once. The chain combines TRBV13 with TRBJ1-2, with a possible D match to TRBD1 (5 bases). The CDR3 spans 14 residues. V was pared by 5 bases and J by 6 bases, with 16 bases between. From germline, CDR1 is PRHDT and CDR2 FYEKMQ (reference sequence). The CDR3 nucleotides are TGTGCCAGCAGCCCCGGTCGGGGGGTGGATGGCTACACCTTC. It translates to CASSPGRGVDGYTF.

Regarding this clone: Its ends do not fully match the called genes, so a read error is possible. The CDR3 region is CASSLERYVYTF. In DNA form, the CDR3 reads TGCGCCAGCAGCTTGGAGCGGTATGTCTACACCTTC. This chain uses TRBV5-1 with TRBJ1-2; no firm D call. The CDR3 length is 12 residues. The V gene's germline CDR1 is SGHRS and CDR2 YFSETQ. Using reference TRBV5-1 and TRBJ1-2 for the parts outside the CDR3, the full variable domain is KAGVTQTPRYLIKTRGQQVTLSCSPISGHRSVSWYQQTPGQGLQFLFEYFSETQRNKGNFPGRFSGRQFSNSRSEMNVSTLELGDSALYLCASSLERYVYTFGSGTRLTVV.

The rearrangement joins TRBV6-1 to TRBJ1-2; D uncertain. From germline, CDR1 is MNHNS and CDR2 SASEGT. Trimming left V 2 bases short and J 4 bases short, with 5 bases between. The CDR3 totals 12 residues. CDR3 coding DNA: TGTGCCAGCAGTGAATACTCCTATGGCTACACCTTC. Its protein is CASSEYSYGYTF.

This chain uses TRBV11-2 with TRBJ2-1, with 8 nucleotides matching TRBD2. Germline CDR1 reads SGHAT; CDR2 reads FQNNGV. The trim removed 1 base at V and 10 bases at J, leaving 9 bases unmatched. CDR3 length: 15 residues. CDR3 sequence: CASSLGAGALLEQFF. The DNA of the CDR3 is TGTGCCAGCAGCTTAGGAGCGGGGGCCCTTTTGGAGCAGTTCTTC.

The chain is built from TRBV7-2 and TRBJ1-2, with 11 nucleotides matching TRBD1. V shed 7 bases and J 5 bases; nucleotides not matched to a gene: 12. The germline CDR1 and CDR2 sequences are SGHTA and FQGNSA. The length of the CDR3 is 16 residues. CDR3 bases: TGTGCCAGCACCCAAATTGGGACAGGGGGTTGGTATGGCTACACCTTC. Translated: CASTQIGTGGWYGYTF.

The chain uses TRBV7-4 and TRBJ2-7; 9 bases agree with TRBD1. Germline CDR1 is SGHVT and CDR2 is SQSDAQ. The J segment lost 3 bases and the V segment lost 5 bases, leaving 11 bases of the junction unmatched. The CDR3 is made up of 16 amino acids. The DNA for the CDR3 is TGTGCCAGCAGCCCCCGACCCGGGACAGGGTGCTACGAGCAGTACTTC. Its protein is CASSPRPGTGCYEQYF.

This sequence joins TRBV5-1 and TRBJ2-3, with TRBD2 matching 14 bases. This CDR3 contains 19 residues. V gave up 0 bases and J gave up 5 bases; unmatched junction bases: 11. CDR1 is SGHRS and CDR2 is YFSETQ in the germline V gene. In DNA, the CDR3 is TGCGCCAGCAGCTTGGGACTAGCGGGGGGGCCCGGGTTGGAAGATACGCAGTATTTT. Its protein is CASSLGLAGGPGLEDTQYF.

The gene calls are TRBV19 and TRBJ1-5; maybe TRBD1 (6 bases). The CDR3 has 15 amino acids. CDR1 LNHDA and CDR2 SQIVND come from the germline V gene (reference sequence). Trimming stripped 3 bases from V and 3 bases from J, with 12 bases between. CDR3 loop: CASSIRGASNQPQHF. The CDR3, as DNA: TGTGCCAGTAGTATCCGGGGGGCCTCCAATCAGCCCCAGCATTTT. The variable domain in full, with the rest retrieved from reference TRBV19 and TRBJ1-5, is DGGITQSPKYLFRKEGQNVTLSCEQNLNHDAMYWYRQDPGQGLRLIYYSQIVNDFQKGDIAEGYSVSREKKESFPLTVTSAQKNPTAFYLCASSIRGASNQPQHFGDGTRLSIL.

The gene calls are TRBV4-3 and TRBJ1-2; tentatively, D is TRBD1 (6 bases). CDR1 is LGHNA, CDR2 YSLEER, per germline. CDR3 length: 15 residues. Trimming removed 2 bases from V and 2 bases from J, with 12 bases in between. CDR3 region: CASSQSQGINYGYTF. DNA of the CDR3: TGCGCCAGCAGCCAAAGTCAGGGGATAAACTATGGCTACACCTTC.

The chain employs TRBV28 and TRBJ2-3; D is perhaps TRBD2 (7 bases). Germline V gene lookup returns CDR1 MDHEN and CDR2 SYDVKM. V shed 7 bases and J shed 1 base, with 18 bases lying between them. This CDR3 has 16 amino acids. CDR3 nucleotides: TGTGCCAGCACCCGCCGGGGGGCTAAGGGCACAGATACGCAGTATTTT. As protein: CASTRRGAKGTDTQYF.

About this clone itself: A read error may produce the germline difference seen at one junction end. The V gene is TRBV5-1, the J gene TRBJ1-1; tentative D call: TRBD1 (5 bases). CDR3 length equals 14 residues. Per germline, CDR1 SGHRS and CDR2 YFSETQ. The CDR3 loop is CASSLYGKDTGAFF. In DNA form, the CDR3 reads TGCGCCAGCAGCTTGTACGGCAAGGACACTGGAGCTTTCTTT. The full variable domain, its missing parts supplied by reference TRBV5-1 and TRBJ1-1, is KAGVTQTPRYLIKTRGQQVTLSCSPISGHRSVSWYQQTPGQGLQFLFEYFSETQRNKGNFPGRFSGRQFSNSRSEMNVSTLELGDSALYLCASSLYGKDTGAFFGQGTRLTVV.

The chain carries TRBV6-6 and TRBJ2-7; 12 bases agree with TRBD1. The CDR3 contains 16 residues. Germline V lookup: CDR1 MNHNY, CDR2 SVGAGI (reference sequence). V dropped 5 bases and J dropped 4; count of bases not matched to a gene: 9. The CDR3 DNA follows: TGTGCCAGCAGTAAGACCGGGACAGGGGGCTCTTACGAGCAGTACTTC. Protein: CASSKTGTGGSYEQYF.

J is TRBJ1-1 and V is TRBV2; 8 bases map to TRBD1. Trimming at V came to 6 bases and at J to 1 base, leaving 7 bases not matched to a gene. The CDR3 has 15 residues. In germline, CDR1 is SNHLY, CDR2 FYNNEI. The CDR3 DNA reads TGTGCCAGCAGGGCCAGACAGGGGACGAACACTGAAGCTTTCTTT. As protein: CASRARQGTNTEAFF.

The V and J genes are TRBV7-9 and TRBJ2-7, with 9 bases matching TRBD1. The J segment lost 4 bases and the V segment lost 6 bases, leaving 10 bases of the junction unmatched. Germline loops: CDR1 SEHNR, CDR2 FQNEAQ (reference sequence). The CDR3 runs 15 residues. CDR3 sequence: CASREPGQGWYEQYF. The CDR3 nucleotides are TGTGCCAGCAGGGAACCGGGACAGGGTTGGTACGAGCAGTACTTC.

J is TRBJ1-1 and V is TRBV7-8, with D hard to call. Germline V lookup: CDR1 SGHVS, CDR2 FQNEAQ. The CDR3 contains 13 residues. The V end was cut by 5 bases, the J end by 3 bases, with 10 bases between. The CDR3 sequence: CASSPGGYTEAFF. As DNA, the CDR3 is TGTGCCAGCAGCCCCGGAGGGTACACTGAAGCTTTCTTT.

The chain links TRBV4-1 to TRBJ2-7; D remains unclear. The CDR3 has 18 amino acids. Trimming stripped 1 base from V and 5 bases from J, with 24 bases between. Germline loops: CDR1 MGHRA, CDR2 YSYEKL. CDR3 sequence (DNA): TGCGCCAGCAGCCAAGTCTTCTATAGAGGCGGCCCAGATGACGAGCAGTACTTC. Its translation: CASSQVFYRGGPDDEQYF.

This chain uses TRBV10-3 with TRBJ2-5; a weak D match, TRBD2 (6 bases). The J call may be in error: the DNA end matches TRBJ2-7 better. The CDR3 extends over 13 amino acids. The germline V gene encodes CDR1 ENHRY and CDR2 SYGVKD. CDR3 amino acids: CAIRSGDSYEQYF. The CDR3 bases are TGTGCCATCAGATCGGGGGATTCCTACGAGCAGTACTTC.